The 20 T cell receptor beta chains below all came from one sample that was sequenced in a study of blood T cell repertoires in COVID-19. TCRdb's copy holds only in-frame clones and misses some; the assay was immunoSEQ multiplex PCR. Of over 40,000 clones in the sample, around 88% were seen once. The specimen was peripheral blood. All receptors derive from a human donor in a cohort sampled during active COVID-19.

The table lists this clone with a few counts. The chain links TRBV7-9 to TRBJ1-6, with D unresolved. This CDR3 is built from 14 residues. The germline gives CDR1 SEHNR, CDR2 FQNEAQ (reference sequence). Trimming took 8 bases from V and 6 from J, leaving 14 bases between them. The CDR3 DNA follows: TGTGCCAGCGCGGAAACCTTTTCTAATTCACCCCTCCACTTT. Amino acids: CASAETFSNSPLHF. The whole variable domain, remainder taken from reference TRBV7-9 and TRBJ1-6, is DTGVSQNPRHKITKRGQNVTFRCDPISEHNRLYWYRQTLGQGPEFLTYFQNEAQLEKSRLLSDRFSAERPKGSFSTLEIQRTEQGDSAMYLCASAETFSNSPLHFGNGTRLTVT.

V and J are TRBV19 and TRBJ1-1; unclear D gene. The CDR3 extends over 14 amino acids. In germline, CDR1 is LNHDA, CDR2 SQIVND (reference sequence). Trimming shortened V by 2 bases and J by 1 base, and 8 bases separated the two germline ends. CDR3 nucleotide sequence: TGTGCCAGTAGTATATCCCAATCGAACACTGAAGCTTTCTTT. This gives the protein CASSISQSNTEAFF.

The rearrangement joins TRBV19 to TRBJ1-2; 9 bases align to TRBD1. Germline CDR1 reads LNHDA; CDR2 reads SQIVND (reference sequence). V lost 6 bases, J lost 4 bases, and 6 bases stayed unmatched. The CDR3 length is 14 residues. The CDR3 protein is CASSRDREVYGYTF. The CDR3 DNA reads TGTGCCAGTAGCCGGGACAGGGAGGTCTATGGCTACACCTTC.

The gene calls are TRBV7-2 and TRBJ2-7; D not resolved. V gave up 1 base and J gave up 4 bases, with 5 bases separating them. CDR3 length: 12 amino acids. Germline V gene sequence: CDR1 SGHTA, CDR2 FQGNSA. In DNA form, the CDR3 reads TGTGCCAGCAGCTTAGTCGGTTACGAGCAGTACTTC. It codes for CASSLVGYEQYF.

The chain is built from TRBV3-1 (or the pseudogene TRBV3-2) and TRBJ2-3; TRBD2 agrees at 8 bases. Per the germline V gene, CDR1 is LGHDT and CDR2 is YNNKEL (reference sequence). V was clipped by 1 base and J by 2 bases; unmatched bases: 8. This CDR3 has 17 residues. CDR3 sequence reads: CASSQVRREEPTDTQYF. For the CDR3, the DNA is TGTGCCAGCAGCCAAGTTCGGCGGGAGGAACCCACAGATACGCAGTATTTT.

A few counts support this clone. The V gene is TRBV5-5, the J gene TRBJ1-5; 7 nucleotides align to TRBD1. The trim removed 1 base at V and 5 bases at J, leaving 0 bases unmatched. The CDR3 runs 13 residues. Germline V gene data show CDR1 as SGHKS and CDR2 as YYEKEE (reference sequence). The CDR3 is CASSLTGDQPQHF. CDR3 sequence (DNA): TGTGCCAGCAGCTTGACAGGGGATCAGCCCCAGCATTTT.

The CDR3 DNA reads as TGTGCCAGCTCGCAGACAGGGGATCTCGAAAAACTGTTTTTT. This codes for CASSQTGDLEKLFF. The chain has TRBV18 and TRBJ1-4; 8 bases map to TRBD1. Unmatched junction bases numbered 8, after V lost 6 bases and J lost 8 bases. Germline values: CDR1 KGHSH, CDR2 LQKENI. CDR3 length: 14 residues.

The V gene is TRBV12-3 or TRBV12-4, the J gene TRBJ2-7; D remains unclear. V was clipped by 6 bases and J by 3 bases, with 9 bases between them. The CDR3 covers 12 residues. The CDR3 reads CASRVASYEQYF. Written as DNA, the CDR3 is TGTGCCAGCAGGGTGGCTAGCTACGAGCAGTACTTC.

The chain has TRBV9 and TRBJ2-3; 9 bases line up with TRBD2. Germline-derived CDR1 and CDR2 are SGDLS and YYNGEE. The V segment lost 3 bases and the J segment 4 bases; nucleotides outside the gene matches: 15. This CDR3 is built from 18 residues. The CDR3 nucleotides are TGTGCCAGCAGCGCATTGGGGGGCGCGGGAGGGCCCCCAGATACGCAGTATTTT. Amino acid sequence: CASSALGGAGGPPDTQYF.

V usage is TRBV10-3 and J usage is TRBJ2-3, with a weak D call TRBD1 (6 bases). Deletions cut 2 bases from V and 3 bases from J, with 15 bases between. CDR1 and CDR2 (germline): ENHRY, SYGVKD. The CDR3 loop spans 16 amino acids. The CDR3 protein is CAISETPGRGTDTQYF. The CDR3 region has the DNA TGTGCCATCAGTGAGACCCCCGGCAGGGGTACAGATACGCAGTATTTT.

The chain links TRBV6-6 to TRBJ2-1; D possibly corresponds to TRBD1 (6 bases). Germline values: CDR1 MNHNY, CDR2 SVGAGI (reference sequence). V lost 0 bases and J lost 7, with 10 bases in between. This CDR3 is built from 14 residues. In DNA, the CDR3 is TGTGCCAGCAGTTACTCACAGGGTGGAAATGAGCAGTTCTTC. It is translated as CASSYSQGGNEQFF.

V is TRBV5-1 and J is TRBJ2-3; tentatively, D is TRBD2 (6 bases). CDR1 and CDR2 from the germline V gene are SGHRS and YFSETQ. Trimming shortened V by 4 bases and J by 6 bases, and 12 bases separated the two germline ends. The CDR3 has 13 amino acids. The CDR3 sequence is CASSPSGVDTQYF. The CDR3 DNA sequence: TGCGCCAGCAGCCCATCGGGGGTTGATACGCAGTATTTT.

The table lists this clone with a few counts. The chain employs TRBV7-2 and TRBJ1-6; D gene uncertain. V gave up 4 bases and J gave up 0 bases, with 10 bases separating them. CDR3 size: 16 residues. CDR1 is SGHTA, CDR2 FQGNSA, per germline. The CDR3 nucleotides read TGTGCCAGCAGCTCACAGTTTAGCTCCTATAATTCACCCCTCCACTTT. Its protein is CASSSQFSSYNSPLHF.

The CDR3 nucleotides read TGTGCCAGCAGTTACGGGGCAGGGTCCTACAATGAGCAGTTCTTC. Amino acid sequence: CASSYGAGSYNEQFF. The chain uses TRBV6-5 and TRBJ2-1; the D gene is possibly TRBD1 (5 bases). Trimming took 2 bases from V and 1 from J, leaving 9 bases between them. The CDR3 is made up of 15 amino acids. Germline V gene lookup returns CDR1 MNHEY and CDR2 SVGAGI.

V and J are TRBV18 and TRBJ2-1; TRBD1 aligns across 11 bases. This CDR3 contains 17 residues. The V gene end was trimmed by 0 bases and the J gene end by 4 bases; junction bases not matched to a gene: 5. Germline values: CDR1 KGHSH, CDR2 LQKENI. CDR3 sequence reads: CASSPPWTGGAYNEQFF. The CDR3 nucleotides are TGTGCCAGCTCACCACCGTGGACAGGGGGCGCGTACAATGAGCAGTTCTTC.

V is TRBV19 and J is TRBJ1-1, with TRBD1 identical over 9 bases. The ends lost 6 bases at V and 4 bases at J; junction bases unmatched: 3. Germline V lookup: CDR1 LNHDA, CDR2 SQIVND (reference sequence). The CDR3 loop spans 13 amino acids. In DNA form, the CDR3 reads TGTGCCAGTAGGGGACAGGGTGGCACTGAAGCTTTCTTT. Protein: CASRGQGGTEAFF.

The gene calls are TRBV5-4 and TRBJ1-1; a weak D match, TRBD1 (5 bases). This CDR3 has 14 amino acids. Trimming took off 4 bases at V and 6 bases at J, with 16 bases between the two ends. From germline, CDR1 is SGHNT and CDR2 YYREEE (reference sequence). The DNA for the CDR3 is TGTGCCAGCAGCCGGGGACTGGATGCCGCTGAAGCTTTCTTT. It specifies CASSRGLDAAEAFF.

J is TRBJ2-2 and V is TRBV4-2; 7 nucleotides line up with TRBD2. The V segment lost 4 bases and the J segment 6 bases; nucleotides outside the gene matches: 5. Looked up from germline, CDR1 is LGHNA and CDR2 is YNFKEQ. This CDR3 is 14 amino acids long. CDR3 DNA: TGTGCCAGCAGCCCTGGACTAGTCCCCGGGGAGCTGTTTTTT. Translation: CASSPGLVPGELFF.

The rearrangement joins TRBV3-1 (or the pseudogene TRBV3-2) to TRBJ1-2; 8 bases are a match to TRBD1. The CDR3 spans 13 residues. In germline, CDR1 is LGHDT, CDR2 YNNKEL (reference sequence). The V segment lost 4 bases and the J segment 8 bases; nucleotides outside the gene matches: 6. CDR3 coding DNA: TGTGCCAGCAGCCCAGGGACAGGTCGGGGCTACACCTTC. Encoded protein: CASSPGTGRGYTF.

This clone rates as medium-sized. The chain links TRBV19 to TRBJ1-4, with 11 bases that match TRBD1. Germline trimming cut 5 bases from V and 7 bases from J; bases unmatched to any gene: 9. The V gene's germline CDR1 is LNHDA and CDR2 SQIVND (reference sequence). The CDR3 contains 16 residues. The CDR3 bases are TGTGCCAGTAGTGCAGACCGGACAGGGGGCGGTGAAAAACTGTTTTTT. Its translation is CASSADRTGGGEKLFF.